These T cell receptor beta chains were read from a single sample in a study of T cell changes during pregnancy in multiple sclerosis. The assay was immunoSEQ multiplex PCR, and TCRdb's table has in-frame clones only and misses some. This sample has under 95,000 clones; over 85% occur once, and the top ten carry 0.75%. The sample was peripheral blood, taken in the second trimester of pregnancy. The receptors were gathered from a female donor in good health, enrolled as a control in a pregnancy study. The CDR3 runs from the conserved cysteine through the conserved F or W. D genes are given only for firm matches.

CDR3nt: TGTGCCAGCAGCTTAGCGGGGGGAAGGTACGAGCAGTACTTC
CDR3aa: CASSLAGGRYEQYF
v_gene: TRBV7-9
d_gene: .
j_gene: TRBJ2-7

CDR3nt: TGTGCCACCCCGACAGCCTACGAGCAGTACTTC
CDR3aa: CATPTAYEQYF
v_gene: TRBV15
d_gene: .
j_gene: TRBJ2-7

CDR3nt: TGTGCCACTCAGGGGGAAGGGAGCAATCAGCCCCAGCATTTT
CDR3aa: CATQGEGSNQPQHF
v_gene: TRBV10-3
d_gene: TRBD1
j_gene: TRBJ1-5

CDR3nt: TGTGCCAGCAGCTTAATCGGGGGTCATACCACTGAAGCTTTCTTT
CDR3aa: CASSLIGGHTTEAFF
v_gene: TRBV7-3
d_gene: .
j_gene: TRBJ1-1

CDR3nt: TGTGCCAGCAGCAAAGTTCGCGCGGGGCCGGTTATATACAATGAGCAGTTCTTC
CDR3aa: CASSKVRAGPVIYNEQFF
v_gene: TRBV21-1
d_gene: .
j_gene: TRBJ2-1

CDR3nt: TGTGCCAGCAGTGACAGTGTACGCTCCTACGAGCAGTACTTC
CDR3aa: CASSDSVRSYEQYF
v_gene: TRBV11-3
d_gene: .
j_gene: TRBJ2-7

CDR3nt: TGTGCCAGCAGCTTAGACCCCGGACGGACTAATAATTCACCCCTCCACTTT
CDR3aa: CASSLDPGRTNNSPLHF
v_gene: TRBV13
d_gene: .
j_gene: TRBJ1-6

CDR3nt: TGTGCCAGCAGCCGACTAGCGGGGGGGTGGGATGAGCAGTTCTTC
CDR3aa: CASSRLAGGWDEQFF
v_gene: TRBV6-5
d_gene: TRBD2
j_gene: TRBJ2-1

CDR3nt: TGTGCCAGCAGCGTAGTTGCGGAGTCCTACGAGCAGTACTTC
CDR3aa: CASSVVAESYEQYF
v_gene: TRBV9
d_gene: .
j_gene: TRBJ2-7

CDR3nt: TGTGCCAGCAGAAATCGGACAGGGAAATCTAATTCACCCCTCCACTTT
CDR3aa: CASRNRTGKSNSPLHF
v_gene: TRBV6-6
d_gene: TRBD1
j_gene: TRBJ1-6

CDR3nt: TGTGCCAGCAGCTTAGATGCCGAGCGGCAGTACTTC
CDR3aa: CASSLDAERQYF
v_gene: TRBV7-9
d_gene: .
j_gene: TRBJ2-7

CDR3nt: TGTGCCAGCAGCTTCGAGGGACTAGCGGGGAGCAACACAGATACGCAGTATTTT
CDR3aa: CASSFEGLAGSNTDTQYF
v_gene: TRBV11-3
d_gene: TRBD2
j_gene: TRBJ2-3

CDR3nt: TGTGCCTGGAGCAAAGACAGGCGCCAGCCCCAGCATTTT
CDR3aa: CAWSKDRRQPQHF
v_gene: TRBV30
d_gene: .
j_gene: TRBJ1-5

CDR3nt: TGTGCCAGCAGTGCTATAACGTTTAGCACAGATACGCAGTATTTT
CDR3aa: CASSAITFSTDTQYF
v_gene: TRBV25-1
d_gene: .
j_gene: TRBJ2-3

CDR3nt: TGTGCCAGTAGACAGGGGCGGAACACTGAAGCTTTCTTT
CDR3aa: CASRQGRNTEAFF
v_gene: TRBV19
d_gene: TRBD1
j_gene: TRBJ1-1

CDR3nt: TGTGCCAGTAGTACAGGGGAAGGCGAGCAGTACTTC
CDR3aa: CASSTGEGEQYF
v_gene: TRBV19
d_gene: .
j_gene: TRBJ2-7

CDR3nt: TGCGCCAGCAGCCAACGACTAGCGGGGGGGCTGGCAGATACGCAGTATTTT
CDR3aa: CASSQRLAGGLADTQYF
v_gene: TRBV4-3
d_gene: TRBD2
j_gene: TRBJ2-3

CDR3nt: TGTGCCTGGAACGGCAGGGGAGAGAACACTGAAGCTTTCTTT
CDR3aa: CAWNGRGENTEAFF
v_gene: TRBV30
d_gene: .
j_gene: TRBJ1-1

CDR3nt: TGTGCCAGCAGCTTGGACAGTGAATATGGCTACACCTTC
CDR3aa: CASSLDSEYGYTF
v_gene: TRBV7-2
d_gene: .
j_gene: TRBJ1-2

CDR3nt: TGTGCCAGCAGTGCCGACAGGGTAGGGGGCAATCAGCCCCAGCATTTT
CDR3aa: CASSADRVGGNQPQHF
v_gene: TRBV6-1
d_gene: TRBD1
j_gene: TRBJ1-5

CDR3nt: TGCGCCAGCAGCTTGGCAGCCAGGGGACCCTACGAGCAGTACTTC
CDR3aa: CASSLAARGPYEQYF
v_gene: TRBV5-1
d_gene: .
j_gene: TRBJ2-7

CDR3nt: TGTGCCAGCAGTGAAGGGGCAGAGTACAATCAGCCCCAGCATTTT
CDR3aa: CASSEGAEYNQPQHF
v_gene: TRBV25-1
d_gene: .
j_gene: TRBJ1-5

CDR3nt: TGTGCCAGCAGCTTAGCGAGGTTCTCGAGCTCCTATAATTCACCCCTCCACTTT
CDR3aa: CASSLARFSSSYNSPLHF
v_gene: TRBV7-8
d_gene: .
j_gene: TRBJ1-6